This T cell receptor beta chain was identified during a study of T-cell reconstitution after alpha-beta-depleted transplantation in children. Germline V gene data show CDR1 as LNHNV and CDR2 as YYDKDF (reference sequence). Deletions cut 0 bases from V and 3 bases from J, with 11 bases between. The CDR3 length is 15 residues. The table lists this clonotype with a few counts. Researchers prepared the TCRbeta library using unique molecular identifiers, the study reports. One entry per CDR3 protein, called by TCRdb with MiXCR from the PCR reads. The data show hundreds of thousands of distinct CDR3 sequences, 10% seen once.

The J gene is TRBJ2-5, the V gene TRBV15; TRBD2 might be the D (6 bases). This sample comprised PBMCs from the stem cell graft donor, obtained from the stem cell graft. The receptor was derived from a human donor who donated a stem cell graft to a child with acute myeloid leukemia. CDR3 loop: CATSRDTGAKETQYF. The CDR3 DNA reads as TGTGCCACCAGCAGAGATACGGGAGCCAAAGAGACCCAGTACTTC.